The present T cell receptor beta chain was sequenced within a study of T cell responses to AZD1222 COVID-19 vaccine. Profiling relied on immunoSEQ multiplex PCR, and the TCRdb table lists in-frame clones only, not all of them. The data hold 95,000 to 110,000 clones, with nearly 90% observed a single time. From germline, CDR1 is SGHTA and CDR2 FQGNSA. Trimming took 1 base from V and 4 from J, leaving 14 bases between them. The CDR3 sequence is 15 residues long. The rearrangement uses TRBV7-2 and TRBJ2-7; maybe TRBD2 (5 bases). The material was peripheral blood, obtained 28 days after the second AZD1222 dose. The sequence was collected from an adult who received the AZD1222 COVID-19 vaccine. CDR3 coding DNA: TGTGCCAGCAGCTTAGGGGCGGGTGAAGGGTACGAGCAGTACTTC. Amino acid sequence: CASSLGAGEGYEQYF.